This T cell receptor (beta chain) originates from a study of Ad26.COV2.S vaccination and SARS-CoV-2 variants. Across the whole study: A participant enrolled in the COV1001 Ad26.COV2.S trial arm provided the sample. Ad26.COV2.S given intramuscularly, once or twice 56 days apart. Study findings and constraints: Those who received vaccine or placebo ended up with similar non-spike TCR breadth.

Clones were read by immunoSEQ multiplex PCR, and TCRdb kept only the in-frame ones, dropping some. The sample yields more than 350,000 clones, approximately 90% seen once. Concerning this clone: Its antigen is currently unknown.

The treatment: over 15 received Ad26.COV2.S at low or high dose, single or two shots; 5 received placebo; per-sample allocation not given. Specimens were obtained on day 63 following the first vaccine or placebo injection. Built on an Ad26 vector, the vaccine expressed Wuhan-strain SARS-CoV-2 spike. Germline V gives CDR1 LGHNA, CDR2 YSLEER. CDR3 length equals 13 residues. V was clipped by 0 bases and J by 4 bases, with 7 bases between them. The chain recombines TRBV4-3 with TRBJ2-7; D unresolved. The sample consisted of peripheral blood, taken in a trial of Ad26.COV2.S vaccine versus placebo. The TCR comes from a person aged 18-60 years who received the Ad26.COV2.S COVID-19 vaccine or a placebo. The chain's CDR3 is CASSQESTYEQYF. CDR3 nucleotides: TGCGCCAGCAGCCAAGAATCCACTTACGAGCAGTACTTC.